The 8 T cell receptor beta chains in this list originate from one sample, sequenced in a study of cytotoxic CD8 clonotypes in ibrutinib-treated CLL. Generated by immunoSEQ multiplex PCR, the TCRdb table keeps only in-frame clones and is missing some. The table shows more than 70,000 clones, with 70% to 80% occurring only once. The sequencing here drew on PBMCs, taken after 12 months of ibrutinib treatment. These receptors came from a human donor with chronic lymphocytic leukemia.

The chain is built from TRBV4-2 and TRBJ1-5, with TRBD1 matching 8 bases. CDR3 size: 15 residues. Losses at the gene ends were 5 bases for V and 9 bases for J; bases not matched to a gene: 12. Germline V gene lookup returns CDR1 LGHNA and CDR2 YNFKEQ. CDR3: CASSTYTTGGGPQHF. CDR3 bases: TGTGCCAGCAGCACGTACACCACAGGGGGGGGGCCCCAGCATTTT.

The rearrangement uses TRBV10-3 and TRBJ2-3; TRBD2 aligns across 8 bases. Germline lookup yields CDR1 ENHRY and CDR2 SYGVKD. The J segment lost 6 bases and the V segment lost 6 bases, leaving 11 bases of the junction unmatched. CDR3 length equals 15 residues. CDR3: CAISPGGVLGDTQYF. The CDR3 bases are TGTGCCATCAGCCCCGGGGGGGTCCTCGGGGATACGCAGTATTTT.

V usage is TRBV5-4 and J usage is TRBJ1-5; 8 nucleotides line up with TRBD1. Germline trimming cut 0 bases from V and 2 bases from J; bases unmatched to any gene: 7. The CDR3 extends over 17 amino acids. From germline, CDR1 is SGHNT and CDR2 YYREEE (reference sequence). The CDR3 bases are TGTGCCAGCAGCTTGGGCCCAACAGGGGGAGGCAATCAGCCCCAGCATTTT. This codes for CASSLGPTGGGNQPQHF.

In its sample, this clone was seen a few times. The J gene is TRBJ1-2, the V gene TRBV6-5; D possibly corresponds to TRBD1 (5 bases). CDR1 is MNHEY and CDR2 is SVGAGI in the germline V gene. The CDR3 loop spans 13 amino acids. Between the trimmed V and J ends, which lost 2 bases and 8 bases, there was a span of 12 bases. Here the CDR3 DNA reads TGTGCCAGCAGTTACGGGGCGGCTCGCGGCTACACCTTC. It is translated as CASSYGAARGYTF.

V is TRBV18 and J is TRBJ2-5; D is unclear. The V gene's germline CDR1 is KGHSH and CDR2 LQKENI. V was pared by 2 bases and J by 3 bases, with 4 bases between. CDR3 length equals 12 residues. This chain's CDR3 is CASSPGEETQYF. The CDR3 nucleotides read TGTGCCAGCTCACCAGGGGAAGAGACCCAGTACTTC.

This clone was observed a few times. The chain links TRBV28 to TRBJ1-1; D unresolved. V was pared by 2 bases and J by 5 bases, with 9 bases between. The CDR3 runs to 13 residues. Germline CDR1 reads MDHEN; CDR2 reads SYDVKM. CDR3 DNA: TGTGCCAGCAGTTTAAGGGCCAGGACTGAAGCTTTCTTT. Residues: CASSLRARTEAFF.

The rearrangement links TRBV19 to TRBJ1-2; D ambiguous. The CDR3 loop spans 15 amino acids. The V gene lost 7 bases and the J gene lost 5 bases, with 20 bases spanning the gap. Looked up from germline, CDR1 is LNHDA and CDR2 is SQIVND (reference sequence). CDR3 nucleotides: TGTGCCAGTAACCAACGGCGGGGTCAAGGGTATGGCTACACCTTC. Its translation is CASNQRRGQGYGYTF.

This clone showed up just once. The chain joins TRBV19 to TRBJ1-5; a weak D match, TRBD1 (5 bases). The CDR3 covers 14 residues. Germline V gene lookup returns CDR1 LNHDA and CDR2 SQIVND (reference sequence). Trimming left V 3 bases short and J 5 bases short, with 11 bases between. CDR3 protein: CASSMWGFDQPQHF. The CDR3 DNA reads TGTGCCAGTAGTATGTGGGGGTTCGATCAGCCCCAGCATTTT.